The entry below describes one T cell receptor (beta chain). What it binds is unknown. The data derive from a study of OX40 agonist ivuxolimab in advanced cancers. In the study overall: Dose-escalation patients had hepatocellular carcinoma, melanoma, renal cell or head and neck cancer. Study-level points and caveats: More expanded clones were seen, on average, in CD8+ T cells than in CD4+.

The protocol was immunoSEQ multiplex PCR, while the TCRdb copy is restricted to in-frame clones and leaves out a portion. The table lists 60,000 or so clones, around 87% of them singletons. The CDR3 sequence is 16 residues long. Trimming took 0 bases from V and 2 from J, leaving 14 bases between them. Germline-derived CDR1 and CDR2 are SGHNT and YYREEE (reference sequence). This sequence originates from an adult with an advanced solid tumor such as melanoma, head and neck, liver or kidney cancer. V gene TRBV5-4 combines with J gene TRBJ2-5, with D possibly being TRBD1 (6 bases). The sequencing used CD4+ or CD8+ T cells sorted from blood, collected in a trial of the OX40 agonist ivuxolimab. The CDR3 bases are TGTGCCAGCAGCTTGGGGCCCAGGGGCGGGCAAGAGACCCAGTACTTC. Its protein is CASSLGPRGGQETQYF.